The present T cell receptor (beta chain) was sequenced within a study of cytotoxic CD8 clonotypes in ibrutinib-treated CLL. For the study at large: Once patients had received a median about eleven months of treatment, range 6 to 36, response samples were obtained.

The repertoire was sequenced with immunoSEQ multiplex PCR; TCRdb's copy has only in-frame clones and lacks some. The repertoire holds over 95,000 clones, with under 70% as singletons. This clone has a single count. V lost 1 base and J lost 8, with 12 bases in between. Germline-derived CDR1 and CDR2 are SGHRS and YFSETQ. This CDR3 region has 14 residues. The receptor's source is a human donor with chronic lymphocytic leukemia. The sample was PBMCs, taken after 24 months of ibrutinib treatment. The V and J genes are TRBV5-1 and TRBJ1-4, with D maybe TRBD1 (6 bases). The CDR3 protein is CASSLRGGNEKLFF. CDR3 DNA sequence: TGCGCCAGCAGCTTGAGGGGGGGTAACGAAAAACTGTTTTTT.